This is a list of T cell receptor beta chains from one sample in a study of T cell repertoires in cytomegalovirus infection. TCRdb called the reads again in MiXCR, with one record for every CDR3 protein. The table includes about 210,000 distinct CDR3 sequences, approximately 7% detected once. The material sequenced was PBMCs. All receptors derive from a human donor in good health (CMV status not recorded). Some clones in this sample may be carry-over from other donors' samples. The CDR3 runs from the conserved cysteine through the conserved F or W. A D gene is named only where the DNA matches it firmly. The size field is filled for only some rows; it gives once, few, many or a size class.

CDR3aa	CDR3nt	j_gene	abundance	v_gene	d_gene
CASSGPGARNTEAFF	TGTGCCAGCAGTGGCCCAGGGGCAAGGAACACTGAAGCTTTCTTT	TRBJ1-1	many	TRBV28	-
CASGRVTSGVLQGTGELFF	TGTGCCAGCGGCCGTGTGACTAGCGGGGTCCTCCAGGGCACCGGGGAGCTGTTTTTT	TRBJ2-2	many	TRBV7-2	TRBD2
CASSPQNSGGTTDTQYF	TGTGCCAGCAGCCCCCAGAATAGCGGGGGGACCACAGATACGCAGTATTTT	TRBJ2-3	many	TRBV7-2	TRBD2
CASSLEASGAKNEQFF	TGTGCCAGCAGCTTAGAGGCTAGCGGGGCGAAGAATGAGCAGTTCTTC	TRBJ2-1	many	TRBV7-2	TRBD2
CASSLQLGTSAEAFF	TGTGCCAGCAGTCTCCAATTAGGAACGAGCGCTGAAGCTTTCTTT	TRBJ1-1	many	TRBV28	-
CASSRFAGYTF	TGTGCCAGCAGCCGGTTTGCGGGCTACACCTTC	TRBJ1-2	many	TRBV7-2	-
CAISQGGGSNQPQHF	TGTGCCATCAGTCAAGGGGGAGGGAGCAATCAGCCCCAGCATTTT	TRBJ1-5	many	TRBV10-3	-
CASSDQTTQANYGYTF	TGTGCCTCATCCGACCAGACTACACAGGCTAACTATGGCTACACCTTC	TRBJ1-2	many	TRBV30	-
CASSWALLPAQGQPQHF	TGTGCCAGTAGTTGGGCCCTTCTTCCCGCACAAGGACAGCCCCAGCATTTT	TRBJ1-5	many	TRBV19	-
CASSYPHAGRSTEAFF	TGTGCCAGCAGTTACCCCCACGCGGGGAGGAGCACTGAAGCTTTCTTT	TRBJ1-1	many	TRBV6-2/TRBV6-3	-
CASSVDRDGVYGYTF	TGTGCCAGCAGTGTCGACCGGGATGGGGTCTATGGCTACACCTTC	TRBJ1-2	few	TRBV2	-
CASSIGGTGSYEQYF	TGTGCCAGTAGTATTGGCGGGACAGGGTCCTACGAGCAGTACTTC	TRBJ2-7	few	TRBV19	TRBD1
CASPTQGSYGYTF	TGTGCCAGCCCGACCCAGGGGAGTTATGGCTACACCTTC	TRBJ1-2	many	TRBV2	-
CASSLAVRAYEQYF	TGCGCCAGCAGCTTGGCCGTCCGAGCCTACGAGCAGTACTTC	TRBJ2-7	many	TRBV5-1	-
CSAATSEFYEQYF	TGCAGCGCCGCCACCTCGGAGTTCTACGAGCAGTACTTC	TRBJ2-7	few	TRBV29-1	-
CASGDRSSYEQYF	TGTGCCAGCGGGGACAGGAGCTCCTACGAGCAGTACTTC	TRBJ2-7	-	TRBV2	TRBD1
CATSAGGIYEQYF	TGTGCCACCTCAGCGGGGGGTATCTACGAGCAGTACTTC	TRBJ2-7	-	TRBV13	TRBD2
CASSRLAGGDTQYF	TGTGCCAGCAGCCGACTAGCGGGGGGAGATACGCAGTATTTT	TRBJ2-3	many	TRBV7-2	TRBD2
CASSLIRDSPLHF	TGTGCCAGCAGCTTAATACGGGATTCACCCCTCCACTTT	TRBJ1-6	many	TRBV7-3	-
CSARELGRETQYF	TGCAGTGCTAGAGAACTGGGGAGAGAGACCCAGTACTTC	TRBJ2-5	many	TRBV20-1	-
CASSPYLAGAYEQYF	TGTGCCAGCAGCCCGTACCTAGCGGGGGCCTACGAGCAGTACTTC	TRBJ2-7	many	TRBV4-2	TRBD2
CSVQDRVHEKLFF	TGCAGCGTTCAGGACAGGGTACATGAAAAACTGTTTTTT	TRBJ1-4	-	TRBV29-1	TRBD1
CASSSNTIDRNYGYTF	TGTGCCAGCAGTTCTAACACAATCGACAGAAACTATGGCTACACCTTC	TRBJ1-2	-	TRBV6-5	-
CSAQAGGDTDTQYF	TGCAGTGCTCAAGCGGGGGGGGATACAGATACGCAGTATTTT	TRBJ2-3	few	TRBV20-1	TRBD2
CSASYRGSNQPQHF	TGCAGTGCTAGTTACAGGGGAAGCAATCAGCCCCAGCATTTT	TRBJ1-5	-	TRBV20-1	TRBD1
CSHSSLSDRGNGYTF	TGCAGCCATTCCTCACTTTCTGACAGGGGGAATGGCTACACCTTC	TRBJ1-2	-	TRBV29-1	TRBD1
CASCPGNTEAFF	TGTGCCAGCTGCCCAGGAAACACTGAAGCTTTCTTT	TRBJ1-1	many	TRBV28	-
CASRQGGETQYF	TGTGCCAGCAGGCAAGGGGGAGAGACCCAGTACTTC	TRBJ2-5	many	TRBV7-9	-
CASSLDGPNEKLFF	TGTGCCAGCAGCTTGGACGGACCAAATGAAAAACTGTTTTTT	TRBJ1-4	many	TRBV11-2	-
CASSPTASGITSGANVLTF	TGTGCCAGCAGCCCAACGGCGTCCGGGATAACCTCTGGGGCCAACGTCCTGACTTTC	TRBJ2-6	many	TRBV7-9	-
CASSSIPGQGGYEQFF	TGTGCCAGCAGTTCCATTCCGGGACAGGGCGGTTATGAGCAGTTCTTC	TRBJ2-1	many	TRBV28	TRBD1
CASSSSGTGLNSPLHF	TGTGCCAGCAGTTCCTCGGGGACGGGACTGAATTCACCCCTCCACTTT	TRBJ1-6	many	TRBV6-2/TRBV6-3	-
CASSLGSVQGSPLHF	TGTGCCAGCAGCTTAGGATCGGTTCAGGGTTCACCCCTCCACTTT	TRBJ1-6	many	TRBV7-2	-
CSVEDPGFTEAFF	TGCAGCGTTGAAGATCCAGGGTTCACTGAAGCTTTCTTT	TRBJ1-1	many	TRBV29-1	-
CASRVSGGAYNEQFF	TGTGCCAGCAGGGTTAGCGGGGGGGCATACAATGAGCAGTTCTTC	TRBJ2-1	many	TRBV2	TRBD2
CASGSPGREKLFF	TGTGCCAGCGGGTCCCCGGGTCGAGAAAAACTGTTTTTT	TRBJ1-4	many	TRBV7-9	-
CASSPVPGGVYNEQFF	TGTGCCAGCAGCCCCGTTCCGGGGGGCGTCTACAATGAGCAGTTCTTC	TRBJ2-1	many	TRBV7-9	-
CSALSDRADQPQHF	TGCAGTGCTCTCTCGGACAGGGCTGACCAGCCCCAGCATTTT	TRBJ1-5	few	TRBV20-1	TRBD1
CASSPGTGNEKLFF	TGTGCCAGCAGTCCCGGGACAGGGAATGAAAAACTGTTTTTT	TRBJ1-4	many	TRBV12-3/TRBV12-4	TRBD1
CASSLGTRETQYF	TGTGCCAGCAGCTTAGGTACCCGAGAGACCCAGTACTTC	TRBJ2-5	many	TRBV11-2	-